The 25 T cell receptor beta chains presented below share a single source sample, sequenced in a study of blood T cell repertoires in COVID-19. This table comes from immunoSEQ multiplex PCR, and its TCRdb copy is limited to in-frame clones, with some not included. The sample holds 350,000 or so clones; 80% to 90% are singletons and the top ten take about 10%. The source material was peripheral blood. The receptors here all came from a woman between 25 and 40 years old with COVID-19, enrolled during active disease.

This clone turned up a few times. The rearrangement joins TRBV7-2 to TRBJ1-5; no clear D gene. In germline, CDR1 is SGHTA, CDR2 FQGNSA. The CDR3 sequence is 14 residues long. Trimming removed 1 base from V and 1 base from J, with 5 bases in between. The CDR3 sequence: CASSLGRSNQPQHF. CDR3 DNA sequence: TGTGCCAGCAGCTTAGGCCGGAGCAATCAGCCCCAGCATTTT. Filled out from reference TRBV7-2 and TRBJ1-5, the complete variable domain reads GAGVSQSPSNKVTEKGKDVELRCDPISGHTALYWYRQSLGQGLEFLIYFQGNSAPDKSGLPSDRFSAERTGGSVSTLTIQRTQQEDSAVYLCASSLGRSNQPQHFGDGTRLSIL.

The CDR3 is CASSEGGQGTDTQYF. In DNA, the CDR3 is TGTGCCAGCAGTGAAGGTGGACAGGGGACAGATACGCAGTATTTT. The rearrangement joins TRBV25-1 to TRBJ2-3; 9 bases are shared with TRBD1. Losses at the gene ends were 2 bases for V and 3 bases for J; bases not matched to a gene: 3. From germline, CDR1 is MGHDK and CDR2 SYGVNS. The CDR3 has 15 residues.

In this sample, this clone turned up once. This chain uses TRBV6-2 or TRBV6-3 with TRBJ2-1; 8 bases are shared with TRBD2. J was trimmed by 5 bases and V by 1 base; bases with no gene match: 4. CDR1 MNHEY and CDR2 SVGEGT come from the germline V gene. The CDR3 runs to 15 residues. The DNA for the CDR3 is TGTGCCAGCAGTTACTGGGCTAGCGGGCACAATGAGCAGTTCTTC. Amino acids: CASSYWASGHNEQFF.

This clone was seen only once. This chain uses TRBV9 with TRBJ2-2, with 7 bases fitting TRBD2. The germline CDR1 and CDR2 sequences are SGDLS and YYNGEE. This CDR3 region has 15 residues. J gave up 9 bases and V 2 bases, and 10 bases lay outside the gene matches. In nucleotides, the CDR3 is TGTGCCAGCAGCGTTGGCGGGAGAGGTCCCAGGGAGCTGTTTTTT. Protein: CASSVGGRGPRELFF.

The rearrangement uses TRBV7-2 and TRBJ2-7; perhaps TRBD1 as D (5 bases). The CDR3 extends over 14 amino acids. Looked up from germline, CDR1 is SGHTA and CDR2 is FQGNSA. V was pared by 6 bases and J by 6 bases, with 18 bases between. In DNA, the CDR3 is TGTGCCAGCAGTCGTTGGGGCGAGGTTGGCGAGCAGTACTTC. The encoded protein is CASSRWGEVGEQYF.

The chain joins TRBV24-1 to TRBJ2-2, with TRBD2 matching 8 bases. In germline, CDR1 is KGHDR, CDR2 SFDVKD. Germline trimming cut 3 bases from V and 1 base from J; bases unmatched to any gene: 3. CDR3 size: 16 residues. CDR3: CATSDPGGENTGELFF. In DNA form, the CDR3 reads TGTGCCACCAGTGATCCGGGGGGGGAGAACACCGGGGAGCTGTTTTTT.

The count of this clone is one. This chain links TRBV23-1 with TRBJ1-5; D is uncertain. TRBV23-1 is an ORF, with its function uncertain. The V end lost 0 bases, the J end lost 3 bases, and 9 bases lay between the germline ends. This CDR3 has 15 amino acids. The CDR3 DNA sequence: TGCGCCAGCAGTCAATCAGCCGGGAACAATCAGCCCCAGCATTTT. Its translation is CASSQSAGNNQPQHF.

The rearrangement joins TRBV4-1 to TRBJ2-1, with TRBD2 matching 11 bases. Germline V CDR1 and CDR2: MGHRA, YSYEKL. CDR3 size: 17 residues. The ends lost 1 base at V and 9 bases at J; junction bases unmatched: 11. CDR3 protein: CASSQAVASGRSGEQFF. CDR3 DNA: TGCGCCAGCAGCCAAGCGGTGGCTAGCGGGAGGTCGGGTGAGCAGTTCTTC.

The rearrangement links TRBV5-3 to TRBJ1-5; D gene unclear. TRBV5-3 belongs to the ORF category, with a function that is uncertain. The CDR3 sequence is 17 residues long. Trimming left V 1 base short and J 2 bases short, with 16 bases between. In DNA, the CDR3 is TGTGCCAGAAGCTTGACGCGTCTTAATCCGTGCAATCAGCCCCAGCATTTT. Amino acid sequence: CARSLTRLNPCNQPQHF.

This chain links TRBV19 with TRBJ1-1; 7 bases line up with TRBD1. Germline V gene lookup returns CDR1 LNHDA and CDR2 SQIVND (reference sequence). The CDR3 is 13 residues long. V trimming: 4 bases; J trimming: 4 bases; junction bases outside the gene matches: 3. The CDR3 DNA follows: TGTGCCAGTAGTACCCAGGGGGGCACTGAAGCTTTCTTT. Protein sequence: CASSTQGGTEAFF.

This chain uses TRBV10-3 with TRBJ2-6; TRBD1 matches 8 bases. In germline, CDR1 is ENHRY, CDR2 SYGVKD. V shed 6 bases, J shed 7 bases, and the junction held 8 bases outside the gene matches. CDR3 length equals 15 residues. In DNA, the CDR3 is TGTGCCATCAGCGAGGGACAGGTCGGCGCCAACGTCCTGACTTTC. This gives the protein CAISEGQVGANVLTF.

The chain combines TRBV9 with TRBJ2-3; a weak D match, TRBD1 (6 bases). The CDR3 is 15 amino acids. Germline-derived CDR1 and CDR2 are SGDLS and YYNGEE. Trimming removed 0 bases at V and 2 bases at J, with 10 bases between. The CDR3 here is CASSVGAGDTDTQYF. The CDR3 DNA reads as TGTGCCAGCAGCGTAGGGGCAGGGGACACAGATACGCAGTATTTT.

CDR3 nucleotides: TGCGCCAGCAGCCCAGGGAGGGCCTACGAGCAGTACTTC. Amino acid sequence: CASSPGRAYEQYF. The chain links TRBV5-1 to TRBJ2-7; the match to TRBD2 covers 7 bases. V lost 4 bases to trimming and J lost 2 bases; unmatched junction nucleotides: 3. CDR1 is SGHRS and CDR2 is YFSETQ in the germline V gene. The CDR3 covers 13 residues.

The chain carries TRBV18 and TRBJ1-5; D perhaps matches TRBD1 (5 bases). The CDR3 loop spans 14 amino acids. V was clipped by 2 bases and J by 6 bases, with 11 bases between them. Germline CDR1 reads KGHSH; CDR2 reads LQKENI. The CDR3 bases are TGTGCCAGCTCACCATCAACAGGACGTCAGCCCCAGCATTTT. Its protein is CASSPSTGRQPQHF.

The rearrangement uses TRBV7-2 and TRBJ2-5; 8 bases line up with TRBD2. The CDR3 sequence is 17 residues long. Germline assignment: CDR1 SGHTA and CDR2 FQGNSA. V lost 5 bases and J lost 1; bases outside the gene matches: 12. CDR3 DNA sequence: TGTGCCAGCAGCCCAATGGGGCTAGCGGGTGTCCAAGAGACCCAGTACTTC. This codes for CASSPMGLAGVQETQYF.

The chain combines TRBV29-1 with TRBJ1-1, with 7 positions matching TRBD1. The CDR3 is 13 residues long. Trimming took 7 bases from V and 0 from J; bases not matched to a gene: 5. Germline CDR1 and CDR2: SQVTM and ANQGSEA. DNA of the CDR3: TGCAGCGCCCGACAGGGAATGAACACTGAAGCTTTCTTT. Translated: CSARQGMNTEAFF.

This chain links TRBV23-1 with TRBJ2-5; unclear D gene. TRBV23-1 falls under the ORF class, with uncertain function. V was cut by 3 bases and J by 9 bases, with 11 bases left in between. The CDR3 has 12 residues. The CDR3 region has the DNA TGCGCCAGCAGTCAGCCGCGCTCGGCCCAGTACTTC. Protein product: CASSQPRSAQYF.

J is TRBJ1-1 and V is TRBV10-3; no definite D call. Trimming left V 7 bases short and J 9 bases short, with 21 bases between. The CDR3 totals 14 residues. Germline V lookup: CDR1 ENHRY, CDR2 SYGVKD. For the CDR3, the DNA is TGTGCCATCATGGCAGATACCTCCCTGACTAAAGCTTTCTTT. Its protein product is CAIMADTSLTKAFF.

CDR3 in DNA: TGCAGCGTCGGTTTCGGAGGGGCCGTCGAGCAGTACTTC. It yields the protein CSVGFGGAVEQYF. V usage is TRBV29-1 and J usage is TRBJ2-7; tentative D call: TRBD2 (6 bases). The germline V gene encodes CDR1 SQVTM and CDR2 ANQGSEA. Deletions cut 6 bases from V and 6 bases from J, with 18 bases between. This CDR3 region has 13 residues.

The genes are TRBV4-1 and TRBJ2-2, with D hard to call. The length of the CDR3 is 15 residues. CDR1 is MGHRA and CDR2 is YSYEKL in the germline V gene. V shed 0 bases and J shed 3 bases, with 8 bases lying between them. The CDR3 coding sequence is TGCGCCAGCAGCCAAGAGGGCAGTTACACCGGGGAGCTGTTTTTT. It is translated as CASSQEGSYTGELFF.

The chain carries TRBV7-2 and TRBJ1-6; 8 bases map to TRBD1. Germline loops: CDR1 SGHTA, CDR2 FQGNSA. J lost 6 bases, V lost 6 bases, and 1 base had no gene match. The CDR3 is 13 amino acids. The CDR3 loop reads CASRGQVNSPLHF. The CDR3 DNA is TGTGCCAGCAGGGGACAGGTTAATTCACCCCTCCACTTT.

This clone was seen a single time. The V call is TRBV6-2 or TRBV6-3, the J call TRBJ1-2, with TRBD1 matching 8 bases. Germline loops: CDR1 MNHEY, CDR2 SVGEGT. V was pared by 7 bases and J by 6 bases, with 7 bases of the junction left unmatched. CDR3 size: 13 residues. In DNA, the CDR3 is TGTGCCAGCACCCCTGACAGGGGCCATGGCTACACCTTC. Translated: CASTPDRGHGYTF.

Worth noting for this clone: Germline and junction disagree at one end, which may indicate a read error. The chain has TRBV5-1 and TRBJ2-7, with 12 positions matching TRBD2. This CDR3 has 16 amino acids. CDR1 SGHRS and CDR2 YFSETQ come from the germline V gene. The CDR3: CASSALTSGSSNEQYF. The CDR3 nucleotides read TGCGCCAGCAGCGCGTTGACTAGCGGGAGCTCCAACGAGCAGTACTTC.

This chain uses TRBV18 with TRBJ1-1; no clear D gene. The CDR3 extends over 13 amino acids. Per the germline V gene, CDR1 is KGHSH and CDR2 is LQKENI. Deletions cut 3 bases from V and 1 base from J, with 6 bases between. CDR3: CASSPLGNTEAFF. Written as DNA, the CDR3 is TGTGCCAGCTCACCCCTAGGGAACACTGAAGCTTTCTTT.

V is TRBV3-1 (or the pseudogene TRBV3-2) and J is TRBJ1-4; D may be TRBD1 (6 bases). The V gene's germline CDR1 is LGHDT and CDR2 YNNKEL (reference sequence). V shed 1 base and J shed 0 bases, with 18 bases lying between them. This CDR3 is 19 amino acids long. For the CDR3, the DNA is TGTGCCAGCAGCCAAGTTTTGGGACAATGGGAAGCAACTAATGAAAAACTGTTTTTT. The encoded protein is CASSQVLGQWEATNEKLFF.